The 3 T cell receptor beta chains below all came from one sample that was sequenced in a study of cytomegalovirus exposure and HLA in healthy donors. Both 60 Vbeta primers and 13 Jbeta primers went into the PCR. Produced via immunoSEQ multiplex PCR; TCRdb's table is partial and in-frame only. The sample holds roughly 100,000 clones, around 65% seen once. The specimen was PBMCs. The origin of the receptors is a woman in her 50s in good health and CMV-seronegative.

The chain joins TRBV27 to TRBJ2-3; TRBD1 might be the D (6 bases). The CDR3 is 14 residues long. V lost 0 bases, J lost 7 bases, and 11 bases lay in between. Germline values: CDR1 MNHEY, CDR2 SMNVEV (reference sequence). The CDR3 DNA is TGTGCCAGCAGTTTATCTGCAGGGGTAAATACGCAGTATTTT. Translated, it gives CASSLSAGVNTQYF.

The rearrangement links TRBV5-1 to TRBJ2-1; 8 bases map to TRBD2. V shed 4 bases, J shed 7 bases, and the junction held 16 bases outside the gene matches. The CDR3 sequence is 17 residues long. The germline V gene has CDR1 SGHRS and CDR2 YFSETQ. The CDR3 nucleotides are TGCGCCAGCAGCGCCCTCGGGGGGGGCGTCATGGGTAATGAGCAGTTCTTC. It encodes CASSALGGGVMGNEQFF.

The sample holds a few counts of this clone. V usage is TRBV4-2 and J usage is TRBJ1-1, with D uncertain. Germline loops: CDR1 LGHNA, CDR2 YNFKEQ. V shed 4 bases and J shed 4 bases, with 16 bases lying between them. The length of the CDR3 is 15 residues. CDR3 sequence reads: CASSPQVGVGTEAFF. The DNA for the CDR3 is TGTGCCAGCAGCCCCCAGGTGGGTGTCGGCACTGAAGCTTTCTTT.